The rows below give T cell receptor beta chains drawn from one sample of a study of blood T cell repertoires in COVID-19. Clones were sequenced by immunoSEQ multiplex PCR, and TCRdb holds only the in-frame ones, with some missing. The sample contains about 190,000 clones, around nine tenths of which appear only once. The sample consisted of peripheral blood. These receptors came from a woman in her forties who had recovered from COVID-19. The CDR3 runs from the conserved cysteine through the conserved F or W. The D gene is left open where the match is weak. The listing skips clone size in some rows; elsewhere it reads once, few, many or a size class.

abundance | j_gene | v_gene | d_gene | CDR3aa | CDR3nt
- | TRBJ2-2 | TRBV19 | TRBD1 | CASSLGTGGTGELFF | TGTGCCAGTAGTTTAGGGACAGGGGGCACCGGGGAGCTGTTTTTT
once | TRBJ1-5 | TRBV30 | - | CAWSSTPDSYQPQHF | TGTGCCTGGAGCTCAACCCCGGACAGTTATCAGCCCCAGCATTTT
- | TRBJ2-7 | TRBV7-9 | TRBD1 | CASSWWTGGDEQYF | TGTGCCAGCAGCTGGTGGACAGGGGGGGATGAGCAGTACTTC
- | TRBJ1-5 | TRBV28 | TRBD1 | CASSFTGGNQPQHF | TGTGCCAGCAGTTTCACAGGGGGCAATCAGCCCCAGCATTTT
few | TRBJ1-6 | TRBV6-6 | - | CASSSRAPLHF | TGTGCCAGCAGTTCTCGGGCACCCCTCCACTTT
- | TRBJ2-7 | TRBV7-6 | TRBD2 | CASSLTSDGGYEQYF | TGTGCCAGCAGCTTGACTAGCGACGGAGGCTACGAGCAGTACTTC
- | TRBJ2-7 | TRBV6-2/TRBV6-3 | TRBD1 | CASSRIAGTENYEQYF | TGTGCCAGCAGTCGTATCGCCGGGACAGAGAACTACGAGCAGTACTTC
- | TRBJ1-4 | TRBV5-6 | TRBD1 | CASSVGTVATNEKLFF | TGTGCCAGCAGCGTGGGGACAGTTGCAACTAATGAAAAACTGTTTTTT
- | TRBJ2-2 | TRBV7-2 | TRBD2 | CASSFLSSGRNTGELFF | TGTGCCAGCAGCTTCTTATCTAGCGGGAGGAACACCGGGGAGCTGTTTTTT
- | TRBJ1-2 | TRBV5-8 | - | CASSLGRERTF | TGTGCCAGCAGCTTGGGACGGGAACGCACCTTC
- | TRBJ2-7 | TRBV25-1 | - | CASSADRSEQYF | TGTGCCAGCAGTGCTGACAGATCCGAGCAGTACTTC
- | TRBJ2-1 | TRBV19 | - | CASSIVVDSYNEQFF | TGTGCCAGTAGTATCGTAGTCGACTCCTACAATGAGCAGTTCTTC
- | TRBJ1-4 | TRBV19 | TRBD1 | CASSTNRGINEKLFF | TGTGCCAGTAGTACAAACAGGGGGATTAATGAAAAACTGTTTTTT
once | TRBJ1-5 | TRBV19 | - | CASSAEGGDQPQHF | TGTGCCAGTAGTGCAGAGGGCGGGGATCAGCCCCAGCATTTT
- | TRBJ2-3 | TRBV3-1/TRBV3-2 | - | CASSPLRAGFTDTQYF | TGTGCCAGCAGCCCCCTCCGTGCGGGGTTCACAGATACGCAGTATTTT
- | TRBJ2-2 | TRBV3-1/TRBV3-2 | TRBD2 | CASSQVSGSGVGELFF | TGTGCCAGCAGCCAAGTGTCCGGCAGCGGGGTCGGGGAGCTGTTTTTT
- | TRBJ2-1 | TRBV7-3 | TRBD2 | CASSPRGGRTGSSYNEQFF | TGTGCCAGCAGCCCTCGGGGCGGGAGGACCGGGAGCTCCTACAATGAGCAGTTCTTC
- | TRBJ2-2 | TRBV7-6 | TRBD2 | CASREPGLEGGELFF | TGTGCCAGCAGAGAACCGGGACTAGAAGGCGGGGAGCTGTTTTTT
- | TRBJ1-2 | TRBV27 | TRBD1 | CASTGTGVYGYTF | TGTGCCAGCACAGGGACAGGGGTCTATGGCTACACCTTC
- | TRBJ1-1 | TRBV19 | - | CASSFGEGTEAFF | TGTGCCAGTAGTTTCGGGGAAGGCACTGAAGCTTTCTTT
- | TRBJ2-7 | TRBV6-5 | TRBD1 | CASRPGTGAYEQYF | TGTGCCAGCAGGCCCGGGACAGGGGCCTACGAGCAGTACTTC
few | TRBJ2-1 | TRBV7-9 | TRBD1 | CASSLTGQGAYEQFF | TGTGCCAGCAGCCTGACGGGACAGGGGGCCTATGAGCAGTTCTTC
- | TRBJ1-1 | TRBV10-3 | - | CAISGGMNTEAFF | TGTGCCATCAGTGGAGGGATGAACACTGAAGCTTTCTTT
- | TRBJ2-3 | TRBV2 | TRBD2 | CASSEFSGSADTQYF | TGTGCCAGCAGTGAGTTTAGCGGGAGTGCAGATACGCAGTATTTT
- | TRBJ2-5 | TRBV15 | - | CATSGDYSGVQYF | TGTGCCACCAGCGGCGACTACTCGGGCGTCCAGTACTTC
- | TRBJ2-7 | TRBV25-1 | - | CASSEYIDSSYEQYF | TGTGCCAGCAGTGAATATATTGACAGCTCCTACGAGCAGTACTTC
- | TRBJ1-2 | TRBV7-9 | TRBD1 | CASSLNNRDRTNYGYTF | TGTGCCAGCAGCCTAAATAACCGGGACAGGACTAACTATGGCTACACCTTC
- | TRBJ2-7 | TRBV6-5 | TRBD1 | CASSSPGQGVNEQYF | TGTGCCAGCAGCAGCCCGGGACAGGGGGTCAACGAGCAGTACTTC
- | TRBJ2-4 | TRBV7-3 | - | CASSSIPGQIQYF | TGTGCCAGCAGCAGTATACCGGGACAAATTCAGTACTTC
- | TRBJ2-1 | TRBV19 | TRBD1 | CASSTGRNLWDREGSYNEQFF | TGTGCCAGTAGTACAGGACGAAATTTATGGGACAGGGAAGGATCCTACAATGAGCAGTTCTTC
- | TRBJ1-3 | TRBV3-1/TRBV3-2 | - | CASSQVISGGRGNTIYF | TGTGCCAGCAGCCAAGTTATCTCGGGAGGTCGAGGAAACACCATATATTTT
- | TRBJ2-3 | TRBV9 | - | CASSVGVSDADTQYF | TGTGCCAGCAGCGTAGGCGTTAGCGATGCAGATACGCAGTATTTT
- | TRBJ2-7 | TRBV24-1 | - | CATSAGTPYEQYF | TGTGCCACCAGTGCGGGGACACCCTACGAGCAGTACTTC
once | TRBJ1-5 | TRBV10-3 | TRBD1 | CASSKDRESNQPQHF | TGTGCCTCTTCGAAGGACAGGGAAAGCAATCAGCCCCAGCATTTT
- | TRBJ2-7 | TRBV7-2 | TRBD2 | CASSLAQASGRNYF | TGTGCCAGCAGCTTAGCGCAGGCTAGCGGGCGCAACTACTTC
- | TRBJ2-4 | TRBV3-1/TRBV3-2 | - | CASSQTLDDLNIQYF | TGTGCCAGCAGCCAAACGTTAGATGATCTAAACATTCAGTACTTC
- | TRBJ1-2 | TRBV4-3 | TRBD1 | CASSQQGADGYTF | TGCGCCAGCAGCCAACAGGGGGCGGATGGCTACACCTTC
- | TRBJ1-5 | TRBV12-3/TRBV12-4 | - | CASSFRGEQPQHF | TGTGCCAGCAGTTTTCGGGGTGAACAGCCCCAGCATTTT
once | TRBJ2-7 | TRBV28 | TRBD1 | CASSFFDRVYEQYF | TGTGCCAGCAGTTTCTTTGACAGGGTATACGAGCAGTACTTC
few | TRBJ2-1 | TRBV9 | - | CASSVGTQRAGYNEQFF | TGTGCCAGCAGCGTAGGAACCCAGCGGGCGGGATACAATGAGCAGTTCTTC
- | TRBJ1-6 | TRBV27 | - | CASSIQGYNSPLHF | TGTGCCAGCAGTATACAGGGTTATAATTCACCCCTCCACTTT
- | TRBJ2-5 | TRBV2 | - | CASSGVVEGATQETQYF | TGTGCCAGCAGTGGTGTGGTGGAGGGGGCTACCCAAGAGACCCAGTACTTC
- | TRBJ2-1 | TRBV10-3 | TRBD2 | CASAGEDNEQFF | TGTGCCTCAGCGGGAGAGGACAATGAGCAGTTCTTC
- | TRBJ2-7 | TRBV15 | - | CATSRDYFYEQYF | TGTGCCACCAGCAGAGATTACTTTTACGAGCAGTACTTC
- | TRBJ2-5 | TRBV10-3 | - | CAISELEETQYF | TGTGCCATCAGTGAGTTAGAAGAGACCCAGTACTTC
- | TRBJ2-2 | TRBV30 | TRBD1 | CAWRVRDRVNTGELFF | TGTGCCTGGAGGGTCCGGGACAGGGTCAACACCGGGGAGCTGTTTTTT
- | TRBJ2-1 | TRBV24-1 | TRBD2 | CATAPKAGVLYNEQFF | TGTGCCACCGCGCCGAAAGCGGGAGTATTGTACAATGAGCAGTTCTTC
- | TRBJ2-6 | TRBV5-8 | - | CASGQAYSGANVLTF | TGTGCCAGCGGGCAGGCTTACTCTGGGGCCAACGTCCTGACTTTC
once | TRBJ1-1 | TRBV6-5 | - | CASSELGAKAFF | TGTGCCAGCTCCGAGCTAGGGGCAAAAGCTTTCTTT
- | TRBJ1-2 | TRBV15 | - | CATSRDSEHERRGYTF | TGTGCCACCAGCAGAGATAGTGAACACGAACGCAGGGGCTACACCTTC
- | TRBJ2-1 | TRBV25-1 | TRBD2 | CATSLAGASEQFF | TGTGCCACATCTCTAGCGGGAGCATCCGAGCAGTTCTTC
- | TRBJ2-7 | TRBV6-1 | TRBD1 | CASSEALGQGAHEQYF | TGTGCCAGCAGTGAAGCCCTGGGACAGGGGGCTCACGAGCAGTACTTC
- | TRBJ2-7 | TRBV19 | TRBD1 | CASSPQGQGGEQYF | TGTGCCAGTAGTCCCCAGGGACAGGGGGGCGAGCAGTACTTC
- | TRBJ1-1 | TRBV6-6 | - | CASAAPSFNTEAFF | TGTGCCAGCGCGGCCCCCTCTTTCAACACTGAAGCTTTCTTT